This is a list of T cell receptor beta chains from one sample in a study of control samples from healthy donors and cancer patients. Assay used: immunoSEQ multiplex PCR; TCRdb lists only in-frame clones, some missing. The sample records 110,000 to 150,000 clones, around nine tenths being singletons. Sequenced: blood. The receptors here all came from a man aged 25-45 years in good health. The CDR3 runs from the conserved cysteine through the conserved F or W. A D gene is named only where the DNA matches it firmly. The size entry is marked missing in some rows and otherwise reads once, few, many or a size class.

TRBV5-6	TRBJ1-5	.	.	CASSAGQSHQPQHF	TGTGCCAGCAGCGCTGGACAGAGCCATCAGCCCCAGCATTTT
TRBV27	TRBJ2-5	.	.	CASSNGWEGKTQYF	TGTGCCAGCAGCAACGGGTGGGAAGGAAAGACCCAGTACTTC
TRBV7-8	TRBJ2-7	once	TRBD2	CASSLIAGPYEQYF	TGTGCCAGCAGCTTAATAGCGGGACCTTACGAGCAGTACTTC
TRBV18	TRBJ2-5	few	.	CASSAQETQYF	TGTGCCAGCTCAGCCCAAGAGACCCAGTACTTC
TRBV3-1/TRBV3-2	TRBJ2-5	once	TRBD2	CASSPLGEGRFETQYF	TGTGCCAGCAGCCCGCTTGGGGAGGGGAGGTTTGAGACCCAGTACTTC
TRBV19	TRBJ1-1	.	.	CASSTRGQTNTEAFF	TGTGCCAGTAGTACTCGAGGACAAACGAACACTGAAGCTTTCTTT
TRBV7-9	TRBJ2-1	once	TRBD2	CASSSWTRGSYNEQFF	TGTGCCAGCAGCTCATGGACTAGAGGGTCCTACAATGAGCAGTTCTTC
TRBV6-6	TRBJ1-2	.	.	CASSYPRGWGYTF	TGTGCCAGCAGTTACCCCCGGGGATGGGGCTACACCTTC
TRBV7-2	TRBJ1-1	.	.	CASSYPGTYTEAFF	TGTGCCAGCAGCTACCCTGGGACCTACACTGAAGCTTTCTTT
TRBV19	TRBJ1-3	.	TRBD1	CASCCPVDRGRNTIYF	TGTGCCAGTTGCTGCCCCGTGGACAGGGGGAGGAACACCATATATTTT
TRBV6-5	TRBJ2-7	.	.	CVCRLGLLYEQYF	TGTGTCTGCAGGCTGGGCCTACTCTACGAGCAGTACTTC
TRBV6-4	TRBJ1-5	.	.	CASSQMPGIQPQHF	TGTGCCAGCAGTCAGATGCCAGGGATTCAGCCCCAGCATTTT
TRBV7-3	TRBJ2-1	once	TRBD2	CASSLSGGRASNEQFF	TGTGCCAGCAGCTTAAGCGGCGGGAGGGCCAGCAATGAGCAGTTCTTC
TRBV27	TRBJ2-4	.	.	CASSSGFGIQYF	TGTGCCAGCAGTTCAGGGTTCGGCATTCAGTACTTC
TRBV6-5	TRBJ2-7	.	TRBD2	CASSPGLAGSYEQYF	TGTGCCAGCTCCCCGGGACTAGCGGGCTCCTACGAGCAGTACTTC
TRBV6-5	TRBJ2-7	.	.	CASAPAAGQSYEQYF	TGTGCCAGCGCCCCGGCTGCGGGACAGAGCTACGAGCAGTACTTC
TRBV9	TRBJ2-5	once	.	CASSVGQGGETQYF	TGTGCCAGCAGCGTAGGCCAGGGTGGAGAGACCCAGTACTTC
TRBV19	TRBJ1-1	.	.	CASSMAPRTGTEAFF	TGTGCCAGTAGTATGGCCCCGAGGACGGGCACTGAAGCTTTCTTT
TRBV25-1	TRBJ2-1	.	.	CASSEFNEQFF	TGTGCCAGCAGTGAATTCAATGAGCAGTTCTTC
TRBV30	TRBJ1-5	.	.	CAWRSSSWGNQPQHF	TGTGCCTGGAGAAGTTCCTCCTGGGGCAATCAGCCCCAGCATTTT
TRBV7-9	TRBJ2-1	.	.	CASSLKEGRTYNEQFF	TGTGCCAGCAGCTTAAAGGAGGGAAGAACCTACAATGAGCAGTTCTTC
TRBV2	TRBJ2-1	once	TRBD2	CASIRLADYNEQFF	TGTGCCAGCATTAGACTAGCGGATTACAATGAGCAGTTCTTC
TRBV6-1	TRBJ1-2	.	.	CASSEQGYGYTF	TGTGCCAGCAGTGAACAGGGATATGGCTACACCTTC
TRBV18	TRBJ1-1	.	.	CASSPGGGVGAFF	TGTGCCAGCTCACCGGGGGGGGGCGTCGGAGCTTTCTTT
TRBV5-5	TRBJ1-2	.	.	CASSPVPSLLADGYTF	TGTGCCAGCAGCCCGGTTCCCTCCCTCCTGGCTGATGGCTACACCTTC
TRBV3-1/TRBV3-2	TRBJ2-3	.	.	CASSQTRGGTQYF	TGTGCCAGCAGCCAAACCAGGGGTGGTACGCAGTATTTT
TRBV9	TRBJ2-7	.	TRBD1	CASSVGQGAAGQYF	TGTGCCAGCAGCGTAGGACAGGGGGCGGCTGGGCAGTACTTC